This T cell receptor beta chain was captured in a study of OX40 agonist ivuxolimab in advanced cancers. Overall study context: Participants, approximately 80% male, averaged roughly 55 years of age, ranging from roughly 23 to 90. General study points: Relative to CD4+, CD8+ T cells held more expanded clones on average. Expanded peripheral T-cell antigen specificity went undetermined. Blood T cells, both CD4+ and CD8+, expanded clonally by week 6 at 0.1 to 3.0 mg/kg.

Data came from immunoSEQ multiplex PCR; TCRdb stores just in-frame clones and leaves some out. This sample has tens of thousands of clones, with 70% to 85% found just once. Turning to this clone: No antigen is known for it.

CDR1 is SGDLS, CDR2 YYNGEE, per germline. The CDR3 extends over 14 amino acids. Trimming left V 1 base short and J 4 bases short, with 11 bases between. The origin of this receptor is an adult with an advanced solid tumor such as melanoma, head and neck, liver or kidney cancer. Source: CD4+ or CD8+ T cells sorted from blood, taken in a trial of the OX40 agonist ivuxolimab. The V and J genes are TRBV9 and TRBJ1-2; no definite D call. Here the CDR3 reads CASSVSWPLYGYTF. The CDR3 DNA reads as TGTGCCAGCAGCGTAAGTTGGCCGCTCTATGGCTACACCTTC. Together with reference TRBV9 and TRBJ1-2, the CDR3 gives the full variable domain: DSGVTQTPKHLITATGQRVTLRCSPRSGDLSVYWYQQSLDQGLQFLIQYYNGEERAKGNILERFSAQQFPDLHSELNLSSLELGDSALYFCASSVSWPLYGYTFGSGTRLTVV.